The 13 T cell receptor delta chains listed next were all sequenced from one sample in a study of γδ T cells in repeated Plasmodium falciparum infection. Flow sorting of PBMC yielded separate Vgamma9/Vdelta2+ and Vdelta2-negative gammadelta T cell populations for bulk repertoire analysis. TCRdb re-identified clones in the multiplex PCR reads via CATT. The profile shows 90,000 to 95,000 delta-chain clones, 0.8% to 1% of them singletons. The source material was gamma-delta T cells from blood. Source of these receptors: a pool of human donors (malaria-infected and uninfected, not separated).

This clone occurred many times. The translation of this DNA and the TCRdb protein of a much larger clone differ at residue 19, probably owing to a read error; the protein shown here is translated from the DNA. The genes are TRDV2 and TRDJ2, with 11 bases aligning to TRDD3. The CDR3 spans 21 residues. Per germline, CDR1 GEAIGNYY and CDR2 EKD. The CDR3 region is CACDTLGGGYAVNDLTAQPFF. The CDR3 nucleotides read TGTGCCTGTGACACGTTAGGTGGGGGATACGCGGTTAACGATTTGACAGCACAACCCTTCTTT.

This clone was counted between two and nine times. TCRdb records a much larger clone's protein for this DNA, with a difference at residue 6 that likely arises from a read error; the protein given is the translation of the DNA. The rearrangement uses TRDV2 and TRDJ1; D ambiguous. CDR3 length: 18 residues. The germline V and J ends were trimmed by 0 bases and 1 base, with 20 bases remaining between them. The germline V gene encodes CDR1 GEAIGNYY and CDR2 EKD. This CDR3 reads CACDTGSIAPRITDKLIF. DNA of the CDR3: TGTGCCTGTGACACCGGGTCGATAGCGCCCAGAATCACCGATAAACTCATCTTT.

This clone was seen only a few times. This probably arose from a read error, given a far larger clone one base away. Other DNA sequences in the sample encode the same CDR3. V gene TRDV1 combines with J gene TRDJ1, with 11 positions matching TRDD3. Matching the DNA to germline supplied the J gene, which TCRdb does not give. V lost 1 base to trimming and J lost 9 bases; unmatched junction nucleotides: 31. The CDR3 is 23 amino acids. Germline CDR1 is TSWWSYY and CDR2 is QGS. CDR3 DNA: TGTGCTCTTGGGGAACGGGGAGCTTCCTACACCTACGCGACCCTGGGGGATACAAGGGAACTCATCTTT. This sequence encodes CALGERGASYTYATLGDTRELIF.

Concerning this clone: The protein in TCRdb stems from a much larger clone and differs at residue 6 from this DNA's translation, likely a read error; here the protein is translated from the DNA. The V call is TRDV2, the J call TRDJ1, with TRDD3 matching over 13 bases. In germline, CDR1 is GEAIGNYY, CDR2 EKD. V trimming: 7 bases; J trimming: 0 bases; junction bases outside the gene matches: 22. The CDR3 is 21 residues long. The CDR3 DNA is TGTGCCTGCCATCCTTCCCTACGCTACTGGGGGATACGGAGGTACACCGATAAACTCATCTTT. As protein: CACHPSLRYWGIRRYTDKLIF.

A V gene of TRDV2 was called, but no J gene was assigned. Germline values: CDR1 GEAIGNYY, CDR2 EKD. This CDR3 is 14 amino acids long. The CDR3 DNA follows: TGTGCCTGTGACACCGTCGGAAACAAAGATAAAAGAATATTT. Protein sequence: CACDTVGNKDKRIF.

Concerning this clone itself: This sequence is one base from a far larger clone and is likely a read error. CDR3 coding DNA: TGTGCCTGTGACCCGTTACTGGGGGTCCCGACGGCACAACTCTTCTTT. Translation: CACDPLLGVPTAQLFF. The chain couples TRDV2 to TRDJ2, with 8 bases lining up with TRDD3. The J gene, not given by TCRdb, was assigned here from a germline match of the nucleotide sequence. This CDR3 spans 16 amino acids. J lost 8 bases, V lost 3 bases, and 13 bases had no gene match. Germline CDR1 reads GEAIGNYY; CDR2 reads EKD.

Notes on this clone: Translating this DNA gives a protein that differs at residue 6 from the TCRdb one, which belongs to a much larger clone; a read error is likely, and the protein shown is this translation. The J gene is TRDJ2, the V gene TRDV1, with D perhaps TRDD3 (5 bases). TCRdb gives no J gene; it was assigned here by matching the DNA to germline. From germline, CDR1 is TSWWSYY and CDR2 QGS. The germline V and J ends were trimmed by 1 base and 3 bases, with 18 bases remaining between them. The CDR3 consists of 18 residues. The CDR3 DNA follows: TGTGCTCTTGGGGAACCACTGGCCGGGAGGGATGTGACAGCACAACTCTTCTTT. Translating gives CALGEPLAGRDVTAQLFF.

A few counts support this clone. This likely stems from a read error, as it lies one base from a far larger clone. Other DNA sequences in the sample encode the same CDR3. The V gene is given as TRDV2, and no J gene call is available; the table's D gene call, TRDD3, was not cross checked with the DNA. This CDR3 is built from 18 residues. Germline V lookup: CDR1 GEAIGNYY, CDR2 EKD. CDR3 loop: CACDTGYWGIRNTDKLIF. The CDR3 nucleotides read TGTGCCTGTGACACTGGGTACTGGGGGATACGGAACACCGATAAACTCATATTT.

This clone was observed at least ten times. The protein TCRdb gives is from a much larger clone and does not agree with this DNA's translation at residue 18, likely a read error; the protein shown here comes from the DNA. The chain joins TRDV2 to TRDJ1, with a possible D match to TRDD2 (9 bases). The CDR3 is 24 residues long. The V and J ends lost 0 bases and 1 base respectively, with 38 bases between them. The V gene's germline CDR1 is GEAIGNYY and CDR2 EKD. CDR3 in amino acids: CACDTVKLGLPTGTGGSPTDKLIF. The CDR3 DNA sequence: TGTGCCTGTGACACCGTGAAGCTCGGCCTTCCTACAGGAACTGGGGGTTCTCCCACCGATAAACTCATCTTT.

A note on this clone: TCRdb has a much larger clone's protein, which differs at residue 16 from the translation of this DNA, likely because of a read error; what is shown is the protein translated from the DNA. The chain recombines TRDV1 with TRDJ1; 11 positions match TRDD3. Germline CDR1 is TSWWSYY and CDR2 is QGS. V lost 5 bases and J lost 7; bases outside the gene matches: 24. The CDR3 has 20 amino acids. This CDR3 reads CALGNRRILPLGDTAGKLIF. Written as DNA, the CDR3 is TGTGCTCTTGGGAATCGGCGGATCCTACCTTTGGGGGATACGGCCGGTAAACTCATCTTT.

Worth noting for this clone: A read error is likely here: a far larger clone is one base away. The same CDR3 is also encoded by other DNA sequences in this sample. V usage is TRDV2 and J usage is TRDJ3, with D perhaps TRDD2 (6 bases). The J gene, left out of TCRdb, was set here by checking the DNA against germline. The CDR3 is made up of 24 amino acids. Germline assignment: CDR1 GEAIGNYY and CDR2 EKD. Trimming left V 0 bases short and J 0 bases short, with 29 bases between. CDR3 sequence: CACDTVLRSGETDRSSWDTRQMFF. As DNA, the CDR3 is TGTGCCTGTGACACCGTCCTACGGTCGGGAGAAACTGATAGAAGCTCCTGGGACACCCGACAGATGTTTTTC.

This clone was observed a few times. TCRdb's listed protein matches a much larger clone and diverges from this DNA's translation at residue 10, likely through a read error; the protein shown comes from the DNA. The DNA of the CDR3 is TGTGCCTGTGACACGGTCGCGGCTGGGGAATCATCTTTGACAGCACAACTCTTCTTT. This sequence encodes CACDTVAAGESSLTAQLFF. V and J are TRDV2 and TRDJ2; D is perhaps TRDD3 (6 bases). TCRdb records no J gene; here it was assigned by comparing the DNA to germline. CDR1 is GEAIGNYY, CDR2 EKD, per germline. The CDR3 totals 19 residues. V was trimmed by 1 base and J by 0 bases, leaving 20 bases between them.

The chain links TRDV1 to TRDJ1; TRDD3 matches 13 bases. The J gene, left out of TCRdb, was set here by checking the DNA against germline. The germline V gene has CDR1 TSWWSYY and CDR2 QGS. The CDR3 runs to 23 residues. V lost 2 bases to trimming and J lost 2 bases; unmatched junction nucleotides: 23. In DNA, the CDR3 is TGTGCTCTTGGGGAAAACCCCTCCCACGTACTGGGGGATACGCGGGTTAGTACCGATAAACTCATCTTT. Amino acid sequence: CALGENPSHVLGDTRVSTDKLIF.